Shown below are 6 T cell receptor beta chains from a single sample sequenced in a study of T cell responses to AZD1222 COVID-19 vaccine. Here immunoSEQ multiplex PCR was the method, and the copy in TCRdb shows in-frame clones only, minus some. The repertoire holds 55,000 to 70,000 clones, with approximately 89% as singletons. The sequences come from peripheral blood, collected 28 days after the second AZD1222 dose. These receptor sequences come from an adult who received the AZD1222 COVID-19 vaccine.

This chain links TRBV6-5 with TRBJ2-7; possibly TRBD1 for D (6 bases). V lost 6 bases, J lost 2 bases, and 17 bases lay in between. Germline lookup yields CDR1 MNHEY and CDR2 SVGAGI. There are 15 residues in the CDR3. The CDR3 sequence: CASRGVTGITYEQYF. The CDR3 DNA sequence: TGTGCCAGCAGGGGCGTGACAGGAATTACCTACGAGCAGTACTTC.

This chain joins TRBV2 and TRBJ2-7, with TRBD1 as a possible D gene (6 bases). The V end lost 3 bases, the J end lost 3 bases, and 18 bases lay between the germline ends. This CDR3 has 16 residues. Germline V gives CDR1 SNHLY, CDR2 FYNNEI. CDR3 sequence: CASSEGTSPPIYEQYF. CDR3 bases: TGTGCCAGCAGTGAGGGGACATCCCCTCCCATCTACGAGCAGTACTTC.

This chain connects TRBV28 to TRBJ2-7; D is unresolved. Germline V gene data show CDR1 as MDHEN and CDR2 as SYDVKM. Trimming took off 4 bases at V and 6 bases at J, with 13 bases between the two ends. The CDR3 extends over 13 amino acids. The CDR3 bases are TGTGCCAGCAGTTCTCCTTTCCTAACCGAGCAGTACTTC. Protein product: CASSSPFLTEQYF. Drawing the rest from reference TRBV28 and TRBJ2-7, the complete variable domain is DVKVTQSSRYLVKRTGEKVFLECVQDMDHENMFWYRQDPGLGLRLIYFSYDVKMKEKGDIPEGYSVSREKKERFSLILESASTNQTSMYLCASSSPFLTEQYFGPGTRLTVT.

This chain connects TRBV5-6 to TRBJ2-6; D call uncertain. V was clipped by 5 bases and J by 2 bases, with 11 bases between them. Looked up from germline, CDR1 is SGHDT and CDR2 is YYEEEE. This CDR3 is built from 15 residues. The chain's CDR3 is CASRDGSAGANVLTF. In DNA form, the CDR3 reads TGTGCCAGCAGGGATGGTTCTGCTGGGGCCAACGTCCTGACTTTC.

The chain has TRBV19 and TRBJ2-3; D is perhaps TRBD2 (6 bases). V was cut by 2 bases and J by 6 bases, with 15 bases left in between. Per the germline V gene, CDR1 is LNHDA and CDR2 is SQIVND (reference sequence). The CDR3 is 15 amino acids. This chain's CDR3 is CASSIIGGERDTQYF. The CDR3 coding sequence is TGTGCCAGTAGTATAATTGGAGGGGAGCGGGATACGCAGTATTTT.

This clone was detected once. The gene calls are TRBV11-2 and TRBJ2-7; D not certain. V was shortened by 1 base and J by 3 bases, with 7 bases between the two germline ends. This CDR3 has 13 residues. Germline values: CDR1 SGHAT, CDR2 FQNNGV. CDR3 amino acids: CASSLAMYYEQYF. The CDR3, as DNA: TGTGCCAGCAGCTTAGCAATGTACTACGAGCAGTACTTC.